This TCR beta chain was found in a study of cytomegalovirus exposure and HLA in healthy donors. This clone was seen only a few times. Sequence at one end of the junction differs from germline and may be a read error. The CDR3 length is 16 residues. CDR1 and CDR2 (germline): SEHNR, FQNEAQ (reference sequence). This PCR relied on a set of 60 Vbeta primers and 13 Jbeta primers. Sequencing was performed with immunoSEQ multiplex PCR; in TCRdb, only in-frame clones are kept and a portion is missing. Of more than 95,000 clones in the sample, around 77% were seen once. Source material: PBMCs. The chain employs TRBV7-9 and TRBJ1-3; D uncertain. This receptor was taken from a woman aged 40 to 50 in good health and CMV-seropositive. The CDR3 region has the DNA TGTTCCAGCAGGCGGAATCCCGGGAAGTCTGGAAACACCATATATTTT. As protein: CSSRRNPGKSGNTIYF.